This TCR beta chain was captured in a study of T cell responses to AZD1222 COVID-19 vaccine. Study results and limitations: Donors, mostly white British, included more females; clonal diversity was possibly underestimated. Seropositivity was recorded at baseline in only a handful of AZD1222 recipients. Sampled repertoires all dated from after the peak T cell response. Spike-specific TCR breadth and depth went up after people got two AZD1222 doses.

Concerning this clone itself: Antigen specificity is unknown.

Sequencing was performed with immunoSEQ multiplex PCR; in TCRdb, only in-frame clones are kept and a portion is missing. The table records about 89,000 clones, around nine tenths of them present only once. Germline CDR1 is SQVTM and CDR2 is ANQGSEA. CDR3 length equals 12 residues. Trimming stripped 5 bases from V and 2 bases from J, with 9 bases between. The rearrangement links TRBV29-1 to TRBJ1-1, with D hard to call. This TCR came from an adult who received the AZD1222 COVID-19 vaccine. The material was peripheral blood, obtained 28 days after the second AZD1222 dose. Here the CDR3 reads CSVLKGNTEAFF. CDR3 DNA: TGCAGCGTTTTAAAGGGAAACACTGAAGCTTTCTTT. Full variable domain (missing parts from reference TRBV29-1 and TRBJ1-1): SAVISQKPSRDICQRGTSLTIQCQVDSQVTMMFWYRQQPGQSLTLIATANQGSEATYESGFVIDKFPISRPNLTFSTLTVSNMSPEDSSIYLCSVLKGNTEAFFGQGTRLTVV.